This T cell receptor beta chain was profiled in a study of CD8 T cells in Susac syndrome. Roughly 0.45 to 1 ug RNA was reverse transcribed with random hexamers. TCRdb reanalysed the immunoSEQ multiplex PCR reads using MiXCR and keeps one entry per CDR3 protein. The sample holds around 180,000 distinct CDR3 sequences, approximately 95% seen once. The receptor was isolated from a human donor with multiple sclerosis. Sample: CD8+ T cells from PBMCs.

CDR3 protein: CASGLPGQIYNEQFF. DNA for the CDR3: TGTGCTAGTGGTTTGCCGGGACAGATATACAATGAGCAGTTCTTC. The chain carries TRBV12-5 and TRBJ2-1; 7 bases match TRBD1. CDR3 length: 15 residues. The V gene's germline CDR1 is LGHNT and CDR2 FRNRAP. After removal of 2 bases from V and 4 bases from J, the junction contained 5 bases not matched to a gene. Based on the CDR3 plus reference TRBV12-5 and TRBJ2-1, the full variable domain is DARVTQTPRHKVTEMGQEVTMRCQPILGHNTVFWYRQTMMQGLELLAYFRNRAPLDDSGMPKDRFSAEMPDATLATLKIQPSEPRDSAVYFCASGLPGQIYNEQFFGPGTRLTVL.